These 23 T cell receptor beta chains originate from one sample sequenced in a study of shared clonotypes between healthy human individuals. The data were produced by immunoSEQ multiplex PCR, yet TCRdb's version contains in-frame clones alone and is incomplete. The table records 1,500,000 or so clones, around 97% of them present only once. Sequencing was carried out using naive CD4+ T cells sorted from blood. Subset given: CD45RA+ positively selected. Source of these receptors: a man aged 30 to 39 in good health.

This clone was counted once. This chain links TRBV5-1 with TRBJ2-5; D is uncertain. The V gene's germline CDR1 is SGHRS and CDR2 YFSETQ. V was clipped by 0 bases and J by 1 base, with 13 bases between them. The CDR3 consists of 16 residues. The CDR3 region has the DNA TGCGCCAGCAGCTTGGCGCCCGGTAGTGGCCAAGAGACCCAGTACTTC. Translation gives CASSLAPGSGQETQYF.

This chain joins TRBV7-6 and TRBJ2-5; D possibly matches TRBD1 or TRBD2 (5 bases each). The germline V gene encodes CDR1 SGHVS and CDR2 FNYEAQ. The CDR3 has 15 residues. With 5 bases removed from V and 1 base from J, the gap between germline ends came to 14 bases. The CDR3 DNA reads as TGTGCCAGCAGCCCCTTGGGACGGAGCCAAGAGACCCAGTACTTC. Protein product: CASSPLGRSQETQYF.

The chain joins TRBV19 to TRBJ2-3; 11 bases are shared with TRBD1. Trimming took 3 bases from V and 5 from J; bases not matched to a gene: 4. The CDR3 is made up of 15 amino acids. Per the germline V gene, CDR1 is LNHDA and CDR2 is SQIVND (reference sequence). The DNA for the CDR3 is TGTGCCAGTAGTATCGGGACAGGGGGAGGAGATACGCAGTATTTT. This codes for CASSIGTGGGDTQYF.

The chain uses TRBV28 and TRBJ1-1; possibly TRBD1 for D (6 bases). CDR3 size: 13 residues. V was pared by 6 bases and J by 3 bases, with 11 bases between. Germline assignment: CDR1 MDHEN and CDR2 SYDVKM. This CDR3 reads CASSLDSYTEAFF. CDR3 nucleotides: TGTGCCAGCAGCCTGGACAGCTACACTGAAGCTTTCTTT.

This clone was seen a single time. The chain joins TRBV27 to TRBJ2-7; D is perhaps TRBD2 (5 bases). Germline-derived CDR1 and CDR2 are MNHEY and SMNVEV (reference sequence). With 5 bases removed from V and 3 bases from J, the gap between germline ends came to 23 bases. The CDR3 consists of 17 residues. DNA of the CDR3: TGTGCCAGCAGTCCCACCCAGCGAGGGATTGAAGGCTACGAGCAGTACTTC. Residues: CASSPTQRGIEGYEQYF.

The chain links TRBV7-9 to TRBJ2-7; 8 bases line up with TRBD1. The CDR3 loop spans 14 amino acids. Germline V gives CDR1 SEHNR, CDR2 FQNEAQ (reference sequence). V lost 1 base, J lost 6 bases, and 5 bases stayed unmatched. The CDR3 bases are TGTGCCAGCAGCTTAGGCCAGGGGGCGCCCGAGCAGTACTTC. Its translation: CASSLGQGAPEQYF.

This clone appeared a few times. J is TRBJ1-4 and V is TRBV5-1; D remains ambiguous. V lost 0 bases and J lost 7, with 10 bases in between. The CDR3 is made up of 14 amino acids. Germline-derived CDR1 and CDR2 are SGHRS and YFSETQ. This CDR3 reads CASSLDNRPEKLFF. The DNA for the CDR3 is TGCGCCAGCAGCTTGGATAACCGGCCTGAAAAACTGTTTTTT.

Note on this clone: In the same sample, other DNA sequences code for this CDR3. The chain links TRBV20-1 to TRBJ1-5; D not resolved. In germline, CDR1 is DFQATT, CDR2 SNEGSKA (reference sequence). The CDR3 is 11 residues long. V lost 3 bases and J 6 bases, leaving 6 bases between the germline ends. The CDR3 bases are TGCAGTGCTAGTGCTGGTCAGCCCCAGCATTTT. The encoded protein is CSASAGQPQHF.

The V gene is TRBV4-1, the J gene TRBJ2-2, with 8 bases that match TRBD2. The trim removed 7 bases at V and 7 bases at J, leaving 11 bases unmatched. Germline CDR1 is MGHRA and CDR2 is YSYEKL. The CDR3 consists of 15 residues. The CDR3 region is CASKGSEREYGELFF. In DNA form, the CDR3 reads TGCGCCAGCAAAGGTTCGGAGCGGGAGTACGGGGAGCTGTTTTTT.

This chain connects TRBV7-2 to TRBJ2-7, with D perhaps matching TRBD1 (6 bases). The CDR3 is 14 amino acids. The germline V gene encodes CDR1 SGHTA and CDR2 FQGNSA. V lost 5 bases to trimming and J lost 5 bases, with 16 bases between them. CDR3 in DNA: TGTGCCAGCAGCCGTAACAGGGTACGTAACGAGCAGTACTTC. This gives the protein CASSRNRVRNEQYF.

V usage is TRBV10-3 and J usage is TRBJ2-5; 11 bases fit TRBD2. J gave up 4 bases and V 3 bases, and 7 bases lay outside the gene matches. This CDR3 has 16 amino acids. Germline V gene data show CDR1 as ENHRY and CDR2 as SYGVKD. CDR3 loop: CAISDTTSGSPETQYF. CDR3 DNA sequence: TGTGCCATCAGTGACACAACTAGCGGGAGCCCAGAGACCCAGTACTTC.

The gene calls are TRBV19 and TRBJ1-1; TRBD1 aligns across 9 bases. J gave up 5 bases and V 8 bases, and 9 bases lay outside the gene matches. Germline V gene data show CDR1 as LNHDA and CDR2 as SQIVND (reference sequence). The CDR3 has 14 residues. The CDR3 DNA sequence: TGTGCCAGTCGGAAAGGGACAGGGTCTACTGAAGCTTTCTTT. Translating it yields CASRKGTGSTEAFF.

This chain links TRBV10-1 with TRBJ2-5, with D uncertain. The CDR3 is 13 residues long. Trimming removed 0 bases at V and 1 base at J, with 3 bases between. Germline lookup yields CDR1 WNHNN and CDR2 SYGVQD (reference sequence). The CDR3 bases are TGCGCCAGCAGTGAGTCCATCCAAGAGACCCAGTACTTC. Protein: CASSESIQETQYF.

V is TRBV6-5 and J is TRBJ2-3; D tentatively reads TRBD1 or TRBD2 (6 bases each). This CDR3 comprises 14 residues. CDR1 is MNHEY, CDR2 SVGAGI, per germline. With 7 bases removed from V and 2 bases from J, the gap between germline ends came to 13 bases. CDR3 amino acids: CASTSGGPTDTQYF. For the CDR3, the DNA is TGTGCCAGCACCTCCGGGGGCCCCACAGATACGCAGTATTTT.

The J gene is TRBJ1-2, the V gene TRBV30; 9 positions match TRBD1. V shed 3 bases, J shed 8 bases, and the junction held 7 bases outside the gene matches. Germline values: CDR1 GTSNPN, CDR2 SVGIG (reference sequence). This CDR3 region has 13 residues. In DNA form, the CDR3 reads TGTGCCTGGAGCGGGACAGGGATGGGGGGCTACACCTTC. Its protein is CAWSGTGMGGYTF.

This chain connects TRBV5-1 to TRBJ2-1; D gene uncertain. Trimming pared 2 bases from V and 3 bases from J, leaving 15 bases between. This CDR3 region has 16 residues. Per the germline V gene, CDR1 is SGHRS and CDR2 is YFSETQ. CDR3 loop: CASSFGQQTNYNEQFF. DNA for the CDR3: TGCGCCAGCAGCTTCGGGCAGCAGACGAACTACAATGAGCAGTTCTTC.

The chain couples TRBV6-5 to TRBJ1-4, with D perhaps TRBD1 (6 bases). The CDR3 has 15 residues. V was cut by 6 bases and J by 4 bases, with 15 bases left in between. CDR1 and CDR2 from the germline V gene are MNHEY and SVGAGI. The CDR3 region is CASSTPGQHNEKLFF. The CDR3 nucleotides read TGTGCCAGCAGCACCCCTGGACAGCATAATGAAAAACTGTTTTTT.

The chain is built from TRBV6-6 and TRBJ1-4, with D possibly TRBD1 on 5 matching bases. Germline lookup yields CDR1 MNHNY and CDR2 SVGAGI (reference sequence). The CDR3 runs 16 residues. The V and J ends lost 2 bases and 2 bases respectively, with 12 bases between them. The CDR3 loop reads CASSYPGGGTNEKLFF. In DNA form, the CDR3 reads TGTGCCAGCAGTTACCCCGGGGGTGGCACTAATGAAAAACTGTTTTTT.

The V call is TRBV27, the J call TRBJ2-3, with 11 bases lining up with TRBD2. Trimming at V came to 4 bases and at J to 5 bases, leaving 8 bases not matched to a gene. Germline CDR1 and CDR2: MNHEY and SMNVEV (reference sequence). This CDR3 has 16 residues. The CDR3 loop reads CASSSRGSGRGDTQYF. DNA of the CDR3: TGTGCCAGCAGTTCTCGGGGTAGCGGGAGGGGAGATACGCAGTATTTT.

In the case of this clone: Other DNA sequences in this sample translate to the same CDR3. J is TRBJ2-5 and V is TRBV7-9, with 7 nucleotides matching TRBD2. Germline CDR1 and CDR2: SEHNR and FQNEAQ (reference sequence). CDR3 length: 15 residues. V was clipped by 2 bases and J by 2 bases; unmatched bases: 5. The CDR3 DNA is TGTGCCAGCAGCTTAATACTAGCGTCACAAGAGACCCAGTACTTC. Its translation is CASSLILASQETQYF.

As for this clone: At the DNA level, this CDR3 is encoded by other sequences in the same sample as well. The V and J genes are TRBV29-1 and TRBJ2-1; 13 bases are a match to TRBD2. This CDR3 is built from 15 residues. Per the germline V gene, CDR1 is SQVTM and CDR2 is ANQGSEA. J was trimmed by 0 bases and V by 6 bases; bases with no gene match: 2. The CDR3 DNA sequence: TGCAGCGTAAGGACTAGCGGGAGCTCCTACAATGAGCAGTTCTTC. Translated, it gives CSVRTSGSSYNEQFF.

The V and J genes are TRBV10-3 and TRBJ2-1; D remains unclear. The CDR3 length is 16 residues. In germline, CDR1 is ENHRY, CDR2 SYGVKD. V lost 10 bases and J 4 bases, leaving 23 bases between the germline ends. The CDR3 DNA reads TGTGCCACACGGAAAGATAGCTCCGGCTTTTACAATGAGCAGTTCTTC. Translating gives CATRKDSSGFYNEQFF.

This rearrangement joins TRBV13 to TRBJ1-1; D remains unclear. The CDR3 runs to 14 residues. V lost 0 bases to trimming and J lost 1 base, with 6 bases between them. The V gene's germline CDR1 is PRHDT and CDR2 FYEKMQ (reference sequence). For the CDR3, the DNA is TGTGCCAGCAGCTTAGGTGGTAAGAACACTGAAGCTTTCTTT. Residues: CASSLGGKNTEAFF.